The present entry profiles one TCR beta chain with its context. Its cognate antigen is unknown. Donors consisted of healthy bone marrow donors. Germline V lookup: CDR1 MDHEN, CDR2 SYDVKM. The J segment lost 0 bases and the V segment lost 5 bases, leaving 14 bases of the junction unmatched. This CDR3 has 18 amino acids. This specimen belongs to a study of cytomegalovirus exposure and HLA in healthy donors. The study, taken as a whole, reports: A later analysis showed TCR association rates differing by HLA locus, peaking at DRB1 and lowest at HLA-C. An analysis that was carried out later associated 15,000 to 20,000 TCR beta sequences with HLA alleles at 0.05 false discovery rate. Earlier analysis found most TCR beta V segments productive about 87% or about 30% of the time.

PCR involved 60 Vbeta and 13 Jbeta primers. Only in-frame clones appear in the TCRdb table, and some are missing; sequencing was by immunoSEQ multiplex PCR. The sample lists some 200,000 clones, about 81% occurring once. The specimen was PBMCs. This TCR came from a woman between 18 and 30 years old in good health and CMV-seronegative. The genes are TRBV28 and TRBJ2-7; 9 bases map to TRBD2. The CDR3 reads CASSLTTSKRGASYEQYF. The CDR3 DNA is TGTGCCAGCAGTCTTACGACTAGCAAGCGGGGGGCCTCCTACGAGCAGTACTTC.